This T cell receptor beta chain was captured by sequencing in a study of blood T cell repertoires in COVID-19. TCRdb keeps only in-frame clones here, not all; method: immunoSEQ multiplex PCR. This table holds under 95,000 clones, roughly 77% found once. In this sample, this clone turned up many times. V lost 7 bases, J lost 1 base, and 6 bases stayed unmatched. The CDR3 consists of 14 residues. Germline V gene lookup returns CDR1 MNHEY and CDR2 SVGAGI. This TCR came from a man aged 45-60 years with active or convalescent COVID-19. Sequenced sample: peripheral blood. The rearrangement links TRBV6-5 to TRBJ1-1; 7 bases line up with TRBD1. CDR3 DNA: TGTGCCAGCACCCTCACAGGGGCGAACACTGAAGCTTTCTTT. It is translated as CASTLTGANTEAFF.